Each of the 14 T cell receptor beta chains below was sequenced from the same sample in a study of molecular identifiers for immune sequencing clone quantification. TCRdb analysed the PCR reads with MiXCR anew, one entry per CDR3 protein. The sample consists of about half a million distinct CDR3 sequences, 20% to 25% of them appearing once. The specimen sequenced was naive CD8+ T cells from blood, with Jurkat cell RNA spiked in. Subset in this sample: FACS-sorted CD8+CD4-CCR7+CD45RA+ naive T cells. These receptors came from a human donor in good health. Some libraries in this study had Jurkat cell RNA spiked in.

The table lists this clonotype with a few counts. This rearrangement joins TRBV9 to TRBJ2-3; a possible D gene is TRBD1 (6 bases). CDR1 is SGDLS, CDR2 YYNGEE, per germline. V lost 4 bases and J lost 3, with 12 bases in between. CDR3 length: 14 amino acids. CDR3 sequence (DNA): TGTGCCAGCAGCAAAGAACAGGGTACAGATACGCAGTATTTT. Its translation is CASSKEQGTDTQYF.

This clonotype was recorded a few times. The chain couples TRBV6-2 or TRBV6-3 to TRBJ1-1, with 9 bases lining up with TRBD1. With 6 bases clipped from V and 3 bases from J, the junction kept 14 bases outside the gene matches. CDR1 is MNHEY, CDR2 SVGEGT, per germline. The CDR3 consists of 17 residues. The CDR3: CASSRPRDRVEDTEAFF. DNA of the CDR3: TGTGCCAGCAGCCGACCACGGGACAGGGTTGAAGACACTGAAGCTTTCTTT.

In its sample, this clonotype was seen many times. The chain joins TRBV11-2 to TRBJ2-5; no clear D gene. The CDR3 is 13 amino acids. Per the germline V gene, CDR1 is SGHAT and CDR2 is FQNNGV. V gave up 5 bases and J gave up 3 bases, with 10 bases separating them. DNA of the CDR3: TGTGCCAGCAGCCGGCCGGTTGAAGAGACCCAGTACTTC. Translated, it gives CASSRPVEETQYF.

This clonotype was recorded at least ten times. The rearrangement links TRBV29-1 to TRBJ2-3; 10 nucleotides match TRBD2. V shed 3 bases, J shed 1 base, and the junction held 10 bases outside the gene matches. The CDR3 is made up of 17 amino acids. Germline CDR1 and CDR2: SQVTM and ANQGSEA. CDR3 sequence (DNA): TGCAGCGTTGATTCGGGACTAGCGTTTATAGGCACAGATACGCAGTATTTT. Translation gives CSVDSGLAFIGTDTQYF.

This clonotype was detected ten times or more. The chain employs TRBV29-1 and TRBJ2-3, with unresolved D. Germline V lookup: CDR1 SQVTM, CDR2 ANQGSEA. Trimming left V 0 bases short and J 4 bases short, with 5 bases between. The CDR3 extends over 12 amino acids. The CDR3 nucleotides are TGCAGCGTTGAAGACGAGCCAGATACGCAGTATTTT. Translating it yields CSVEDEPDTQYF.

Points on this clonotype: One end of the junction does not line up with germline, which may come from a read error. V usage is TRBV4-1 and J usage is TRBJ2-7, with TRBD1 matching 8 bases. Germline V CDR1 and CDR2: MGHRA, YSYEKL. The CDR3 covers 14 residues. CDR3 region: CASSHDRGSYERYF. In DNA, the CDR3 is TGCGCCAGCAGCCACGACAGGGGATCCTACGAGCGGTACTTC.

This clonotype was observed at least ten times. The chain is built from TRBV29-1 and TRBJ2-5; D may be TRBD1 (5 bases). The length of the CDR3 is 15 residues. Germline CDR1 reads SQVTM; CDR2 reads ANQGSEA. Trimming left V 4 bases short and J 2 bases short, with 17 bases between. Written as DNA, the CDR3 is TGCAGCGTTGTAGTGGTCCCAGACAGTCAAGAGACCCAGTACTTC. Protein product: CSVVVVPDSQETQYF.

This clonotype occurred once. A read error may account for a junction end that differs from germline. The V gene is TRBV18, the J gene TRBJ1-1; D is unresolved. CDR3 length: 12 amino acids. The germline CDR1 and CDR2 sequences are KGHSH and LQKENI. DNA of the CDR3: TGTGCCTGCTCACCGGGGAACACTGAAGCTTTCTTT. It specifies CACSPGNTEAFF.

This rearrangement joins TRBV27 to TRBJ2-1; 10 positions agree with TRBD2. J lost 4 bases, V lost 6 bases, and 6 bases had no gene match. The CDR3 has 15 amino acids. Germline CDR1 is MNHEY and CDR2 is SMNVEV (reference sequence). CDR3: CASRNSGGTYNEQFF. CDR3 in DNA: TGTGCCAGCAGGAATAGCGGGGGGACTTACAATGAGCAGTTCTTC.

In this sample, this clonotype turned up many times. In DNA, the CDR3 is TGTGCCAGCAGTACTCCCGGGGTGGGGGAGCAGTACTTC. This sequence encodes CASSTPGVGEQYF. The rearrangement links TRBV6-5 to TRBJ2-7; TRBD2 is a possible D gene (5 bases). V was clipped by 5 bases and J by 7 bases, with 15 bases between them. The germline gives CDR1 MNHEY, CDR2 SVGAGI. The CDR3 runs to 13 residues.

Regarding this clonotype: One junction end disagrees with the germline gene, perhaps due to a read error. The genes are TRBV3-1 and TRBJ2-1; D is unclear. Germline loops: CDR1 LGHDT, CDR2 YNNKEL (reference sequence). The CDR3 length is 15 residues. The CDR3 coding sequence is TGTGCCAGCATCCAAGATTCGGGCAGCTACAATGAGCAGTTCTTC. Translated: CASIQDSGSYNEQFF.

Concerning this clonotype: The junction and the germline gene differ at one end; a read error may be behind it. The chain recombines TRBV27 with TRBJ2-5; 8 bases line up with TRBD2. The CDR3 has 16 amino acids. The germline V gene encodes CDR1 MNHEY and CDR2 SMNVEV (reference sequence). The DNA for the CDR3 is TGTGCCAGCAGTGATCTAGCGGGTCTGCTTGTGGAGACCCAGTGCTTC. Encoded protein: CASSDLAGLLVETQCF.

V gene TRBV6-5 combines with J gene TRBJ2-5; the match to TRBD2 covers 13 bases. Germline loops: CDR1 MNHEY, CDR2 SVGAGI. The V segment lost 2 bases and the J segment 8 bases; nucleotides outside the gene matches: 8. The CDR3 length is 16 residues. The CDR3 DNA reads TGTGCCAGCAGTTACGGACTAGCGGGAGTCTATGCAACCCAGTACTTC. It specifies CASSYGLAGVYATQYF.

This clonotype was seen a handful of times. The J gene is TRBJ2-1, the V gene TRBV18; D possibly corresponds to TRBD2 (6 bases). Germline V gene data show CDR1 as KGHSH and CDR2 as LQKENI. The CDR3 totals 17 residues. V was shortened by 4 bases and J by 2 bases, with 18 bases between the two germline ends. The CDR3 nucleotides are TGTGCCAGCTCACTGCCCGGGACTCGGCTGGCCTACAATGAGCAGTTCTTC. It yields the protein CASSLPGTRLAYNEQFF.